This T cell receptor beta chain was captured in a study of shared clonotypes between healthy human individuals. Turning to the study itself: Ranging from 18 to 49 in age, donors were a couple of women and three men.

This clone was counted between two and nine times. Its antigen is not known. J lost 2 bases, V lost 0 bases, and 7 bases had no gene match. This CDR3 region has 16 residues. CDR1 and CDR2 from the germline V gene are SGHRS and YFSETQ. Regarding the study as a whole: Sampling involved blood alone; tissue repertoires likely differ.

Unsorted PBMC contributed 250 to 300 ng DNA, roughly 30,000 T cell genomes, to each replicate PCR. PBMC DNA, left unsorted, was sequenced on ten immunoSEQ deep assay plates. Produced via immunoSEQ multiplex PCR; TCRdb's table is partial and in-frame only. The table records approximately 500,000 clones, around 79% of them present only once. The sequenced material came from PBMCs. This TCR came from a woman between 35 and 50 years old in good health. Some clones in this sample may be carry-over from other donors' samples. The V gene is TRBV5-1, the J gene TRBJ1-1, with 7 bases fitting TRBD1. CDR3 in DNA: TGCGCCAGCAGCTTGGCTTGGACAGGCCTCAACACTGAAGCTTTCTTT. Translation: CASSLAWTGLNTEAFF.